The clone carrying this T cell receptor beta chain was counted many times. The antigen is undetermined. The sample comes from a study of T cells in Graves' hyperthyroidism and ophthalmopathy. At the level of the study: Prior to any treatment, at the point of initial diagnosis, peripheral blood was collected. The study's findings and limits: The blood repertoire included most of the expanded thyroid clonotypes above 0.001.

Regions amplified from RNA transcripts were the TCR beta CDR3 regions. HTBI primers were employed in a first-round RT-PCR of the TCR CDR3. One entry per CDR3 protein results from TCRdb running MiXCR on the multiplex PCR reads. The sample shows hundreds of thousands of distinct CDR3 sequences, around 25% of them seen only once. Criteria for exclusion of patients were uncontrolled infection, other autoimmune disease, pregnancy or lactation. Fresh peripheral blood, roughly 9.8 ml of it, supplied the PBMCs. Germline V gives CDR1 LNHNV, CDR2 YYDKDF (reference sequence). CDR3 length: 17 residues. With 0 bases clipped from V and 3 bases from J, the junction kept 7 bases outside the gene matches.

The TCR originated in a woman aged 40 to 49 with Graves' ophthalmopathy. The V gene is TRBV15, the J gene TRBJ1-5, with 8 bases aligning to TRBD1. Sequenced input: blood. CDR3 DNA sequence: TGTGCCACCAGCAGAGATCTTAGGACAGGGAACAATCAGCCCCAGCATTTT. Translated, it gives CATSRDLRTGNNQPQHF.